The clone carrying this TCR beta chain was detected a few times. The CDR3 loop spans 15 amino acids. V lost 2 bases to trimming and J lost 3 bases, with 11 bases between them. Germline loops: CDR1 SGHVS, CDR2 FQNEAQ. This specimen comes from a study of T cells in Graves' hyperthyroidism and ophthalmopathy. TCR beta CDR3 region amplification was performed from RNA transcripts. First-round RT-PCR with HTBI primers amplified the TCR CDR3 region. TCRdb reprocessed the multiplex PCR reads via MiXCR and lists one record per CDR3 protein. Of 500,000 or so distinct CDR3 sequences in the sample, approximately 17% were seen once.

The sequence derives from a woman under 30 with Graves' ophthalmopathy. The sample was blood. The chain recombines TRBV7-8 with TRBJ1-5; D is undetermined. CDR3 sequence: CASSLIRTANQPQHF. CDR3 DNA: TGTGCCAGCAGCTTAATTCGAACAGCCAATCAGCCCCAGCATTTT.